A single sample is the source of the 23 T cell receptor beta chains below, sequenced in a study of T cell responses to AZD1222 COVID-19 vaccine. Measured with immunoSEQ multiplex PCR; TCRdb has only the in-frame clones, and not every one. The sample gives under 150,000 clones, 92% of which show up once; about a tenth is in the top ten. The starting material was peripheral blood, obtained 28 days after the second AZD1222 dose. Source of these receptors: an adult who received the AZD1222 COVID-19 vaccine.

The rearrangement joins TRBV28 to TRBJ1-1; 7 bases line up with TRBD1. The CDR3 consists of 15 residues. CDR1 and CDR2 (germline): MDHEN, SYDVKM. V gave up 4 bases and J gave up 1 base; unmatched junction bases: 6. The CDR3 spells CASSYGDRRNTEAFF. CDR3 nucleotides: TGTGCCAGCAGTTATGGGGACAGAAGGAACACTGAAGCTTTCTTT. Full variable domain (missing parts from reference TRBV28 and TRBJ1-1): DVKVTQSSRYLVKRTGEKVFLECVQDMDHENMFWYRQDPGLGLRLIYFSYDVKMKEKGDIPEGYSVSREKKERFSLILESASTNQTSMYLCASSYGDRRNTEAFFGQGTRLTVV.

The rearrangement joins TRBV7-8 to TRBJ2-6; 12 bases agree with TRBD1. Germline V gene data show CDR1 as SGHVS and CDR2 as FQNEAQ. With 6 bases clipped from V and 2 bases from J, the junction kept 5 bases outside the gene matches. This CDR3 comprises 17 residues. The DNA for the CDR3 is TGTGCCAGCAGACCGGGACAGGGGGCCGCTGGGGCCAACGTCCTGACTTTC. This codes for CASRPGQGAAGANVLTF.

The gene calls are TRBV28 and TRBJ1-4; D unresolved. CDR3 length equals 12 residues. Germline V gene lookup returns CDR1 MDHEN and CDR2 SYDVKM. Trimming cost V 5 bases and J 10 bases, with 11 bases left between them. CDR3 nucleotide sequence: TGTGCCAGCAGTACCCCCATTGGAAAACTGTTTTTT. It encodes CASSTPIGKLFF.

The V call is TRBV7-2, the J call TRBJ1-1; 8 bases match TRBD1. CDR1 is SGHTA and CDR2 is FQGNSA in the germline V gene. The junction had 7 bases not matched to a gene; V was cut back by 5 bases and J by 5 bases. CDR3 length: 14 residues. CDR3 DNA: TGTGCCAGCAGCCTCGGACAGGGACGGACTGAAGCTTTCTTT. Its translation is CASSLGQGRTEAFF.

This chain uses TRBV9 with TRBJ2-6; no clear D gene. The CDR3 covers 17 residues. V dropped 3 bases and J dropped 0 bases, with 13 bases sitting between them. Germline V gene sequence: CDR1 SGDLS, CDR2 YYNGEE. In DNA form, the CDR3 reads TGTGCCAGCAGCGAGCACCCGAACAGCTCTGGGGCCAACGTCCTGACTTTC. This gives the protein CASSEHPNSSGANVLTF.

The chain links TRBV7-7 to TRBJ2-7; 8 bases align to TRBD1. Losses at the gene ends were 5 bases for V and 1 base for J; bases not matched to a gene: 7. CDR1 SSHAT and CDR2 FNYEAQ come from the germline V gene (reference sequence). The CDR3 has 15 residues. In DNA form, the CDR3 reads TGTGCCAGCAGCCTCGGACAGGGACCGTCCTACGAGCAGTACTTC. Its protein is CASSLGQGPSYEQYF.

As DNA, the CDR3 is TGTGCCAGCAGCGTAGAGGCCGGATGGGGGGAAAACTATGGCTACACCTTC. This codes for CASSVEAGWGENYGYTF. The rearrangement joins TRBV9 to TRBJ1-2; D perhaps matches TRBD1 (5 bases). The V gene's germline CDR1 is SGDLS and CDR2 YYNGEE. This CDR3 is built from 17 residues. V lost 0 bases and J 2 bases, leaving 17 bases between the germline ends.

The CDR3 here is CASSLSTIYF. Written as DNA, the CDR3 is TGTGCCAGCAGTTTGAGCACCATATATTTT. The chain links TRBV12-3 or TRBV12-4 to TRBJ1-3; D unresolved. The CDR3 has 10 amino acids. Trimming left V 3 bases short and J 9 bases short, with 3 bases between.

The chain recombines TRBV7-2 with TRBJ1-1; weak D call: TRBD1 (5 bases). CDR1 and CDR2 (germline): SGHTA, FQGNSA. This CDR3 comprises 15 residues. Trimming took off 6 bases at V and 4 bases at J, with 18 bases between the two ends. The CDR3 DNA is TGTGCCAGCAGGCCAGGTGGGGGGGTAGGCACTGAAGCTTTCTTT. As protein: CASRPGGGVGTEAFF. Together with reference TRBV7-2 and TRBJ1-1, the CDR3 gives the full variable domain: GAGVSQSPSNKVTEKGKDVELRCDPISGHTALYWYRQSLGQGLEFLIYFQGNSAPDKSGLPSDRFSAERTGGSVSTLTIQRTQQEDSAVYLCASRPGGGVGTEAFFGQGTRLTVV.

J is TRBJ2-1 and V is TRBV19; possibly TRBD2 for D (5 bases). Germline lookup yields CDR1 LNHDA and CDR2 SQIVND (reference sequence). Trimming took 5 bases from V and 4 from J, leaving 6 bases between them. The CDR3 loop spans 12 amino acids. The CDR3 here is CASSRGYNEQFF. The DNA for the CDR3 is TGTGCCAGTAGTCGGGGATACAATGAGCAGTTCTTC.

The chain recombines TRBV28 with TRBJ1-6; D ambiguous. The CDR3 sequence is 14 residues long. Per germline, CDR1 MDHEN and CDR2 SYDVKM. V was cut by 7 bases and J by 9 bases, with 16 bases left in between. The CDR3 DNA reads TGTGCCAGCAACTATCCGGAGGAGCGTTCACCCCTCCACTTT. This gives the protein CASNYPEERSPLHF.

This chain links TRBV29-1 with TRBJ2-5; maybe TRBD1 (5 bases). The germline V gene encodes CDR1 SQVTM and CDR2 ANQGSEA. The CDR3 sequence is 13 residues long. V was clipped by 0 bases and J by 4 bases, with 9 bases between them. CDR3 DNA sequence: TGCAGCGTTGAAGAGGAGCAGGGAGAGACCCAGTACTTC. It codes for CSVEEEQGETQYF. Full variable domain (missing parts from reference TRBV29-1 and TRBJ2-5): SAVISQKPSRDICQRGTSLTIQCQVDSQVTMMFWYRQQPGQSLTLIATANQGSEATYESGFVIDKFPISRPNLTFSTLTVSNMSPEDSSIYLCSVEEEQGETQYFGPGTRLLVL.

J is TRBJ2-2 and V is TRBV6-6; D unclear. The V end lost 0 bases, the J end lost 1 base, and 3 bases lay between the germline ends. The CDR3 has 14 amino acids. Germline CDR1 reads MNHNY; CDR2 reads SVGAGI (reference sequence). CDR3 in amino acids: CASSYSLNTGELFF. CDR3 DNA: TGTGCCAGCAGTTACTCCCTGAACACCGGGGAGCTGTTTTTT.

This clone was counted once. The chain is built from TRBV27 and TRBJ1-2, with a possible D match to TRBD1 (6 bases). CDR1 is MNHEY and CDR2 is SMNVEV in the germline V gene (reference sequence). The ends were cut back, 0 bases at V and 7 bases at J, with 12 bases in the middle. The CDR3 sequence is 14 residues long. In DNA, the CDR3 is TGTGCCAGCAGTTTATCGAGGGGGGTTGTTGGCTACACCTTC. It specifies CASSLSRGVVGYTF.

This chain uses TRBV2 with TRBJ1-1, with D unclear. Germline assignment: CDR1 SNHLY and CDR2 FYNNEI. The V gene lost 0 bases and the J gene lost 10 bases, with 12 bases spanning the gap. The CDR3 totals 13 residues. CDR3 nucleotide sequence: TGTGCCAGCAGTGAAGCTTCGGCGATGGGAGCTTTCTTT. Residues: CASSEASAMGAFF.

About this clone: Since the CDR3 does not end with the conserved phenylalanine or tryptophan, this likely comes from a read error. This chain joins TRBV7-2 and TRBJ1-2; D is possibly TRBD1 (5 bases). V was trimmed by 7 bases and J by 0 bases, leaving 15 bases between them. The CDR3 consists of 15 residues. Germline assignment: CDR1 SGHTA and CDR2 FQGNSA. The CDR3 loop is CASNPGDGSNYGYTL. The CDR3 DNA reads TGTGCCAGCAACCCGGGGGATGGCTCTAACTATGGCTACACCCTC.

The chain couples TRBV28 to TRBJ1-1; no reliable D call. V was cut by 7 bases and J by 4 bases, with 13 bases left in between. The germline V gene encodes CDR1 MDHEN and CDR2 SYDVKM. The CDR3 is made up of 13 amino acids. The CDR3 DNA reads TGTGCCAGCACTCCTTACATGGGCACTGAAGCTTTCTTT. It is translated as CASTPYMGTEAFF.

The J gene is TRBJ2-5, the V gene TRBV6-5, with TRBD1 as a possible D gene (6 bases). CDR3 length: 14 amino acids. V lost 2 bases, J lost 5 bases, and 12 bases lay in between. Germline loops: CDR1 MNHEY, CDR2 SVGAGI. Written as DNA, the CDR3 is TGTGCCAGCAGTTACGTACAGGGTAGGGAGACCCAGTACTTC. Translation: CASSYVQGRETQYF.

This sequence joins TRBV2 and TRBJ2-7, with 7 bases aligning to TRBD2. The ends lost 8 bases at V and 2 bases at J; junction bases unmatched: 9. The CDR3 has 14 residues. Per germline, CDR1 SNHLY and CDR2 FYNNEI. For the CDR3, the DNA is TGTGCCAGCTTCCCGGGGGAGGGTACCTACGAGCAGTACTTC. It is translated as CASFPGEGTYEQYF.

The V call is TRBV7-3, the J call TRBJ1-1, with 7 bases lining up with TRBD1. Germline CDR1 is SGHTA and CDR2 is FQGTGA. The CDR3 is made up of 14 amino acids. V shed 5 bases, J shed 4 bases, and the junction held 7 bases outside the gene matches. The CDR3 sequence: CASSEGQYATEAFF. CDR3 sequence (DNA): TGTGCCAGCAGCGAGGGACAGTATGCCACTGAAGCTTTCTTT.

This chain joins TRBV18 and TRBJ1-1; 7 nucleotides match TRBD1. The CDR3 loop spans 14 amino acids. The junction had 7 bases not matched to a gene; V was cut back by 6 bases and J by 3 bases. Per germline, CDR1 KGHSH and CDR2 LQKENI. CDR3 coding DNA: TGTGCCAGCTCGCGACAGGGTGGAGACACTGAAGCTTTCTTT. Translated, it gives CASSRQGGDTEAFF.

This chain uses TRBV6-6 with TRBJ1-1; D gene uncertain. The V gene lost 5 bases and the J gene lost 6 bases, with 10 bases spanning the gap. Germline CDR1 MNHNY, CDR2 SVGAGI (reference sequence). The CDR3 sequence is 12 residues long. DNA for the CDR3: TGTGCCAGCAGTCGTCGGACGGCTGAAGCTTTCTTT. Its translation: CASSRRTAEAFF.

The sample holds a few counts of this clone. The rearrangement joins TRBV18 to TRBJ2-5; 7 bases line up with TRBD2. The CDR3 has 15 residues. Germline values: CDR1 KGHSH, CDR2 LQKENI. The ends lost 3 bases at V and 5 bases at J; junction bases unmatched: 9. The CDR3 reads CASSPYVEGGETQYF. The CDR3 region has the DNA TGTGCCAGCTCACCCTACGTTGAGGGAGGGGAGACCCAGTACTTC.